This T cell receptor (beta chain) was profiled in a study of cytomegalovirus exposure and HLA in healthy donors. Study information: In a later analysis, it was reported that the roughly 130 validation repertoires had been produced on the same platform as the 700 or so repertoires belonging to the first cohort. Study-wide points: There were a few CMV-associated chains whose specificity for CMV antigens was confirmed in vitro. Cytomegalovirus status was reportedly diagnosed by the classifier with high specificity and sensitivity.

The validation cohort, a group of roughly 120 subjects, included the donors and was separate from the roughly 600-subject first cohort. Germline-derived CDR1 and CDR2 are MDHEN and SYDVKM. CDR3 size: 14 residues. Trimming took 6 bases from V and 7 from J; bases not matched to a gene: 8. A remark on this clone: Its antigen is still unknown.

Some clones are missing from TCRdb's copy, which holds only in-frame ones; the method was immunoSEQ multiplex PCR. The sample records under 250,000 clones, about 86% being singletons. This TCR was sampled from a man aged 18-30 years in good health and CMV-seronegative. The source material was PBMCs. The chain links TRBV28 to TRBJ2-5; 10 bases are shared with TRBD2. CDR3 region: CASSLAGAQWTQYF. Here the CDR3 DNA reads TGTGCCAGCAGCCTAGCGGGGGCCCAGTGGACCCAGTACTTC.